This T cell receptor (beta chain) was captured by sequencing in a study of blood T cells in healthy people across ages. General study points: Roughly linear age-related decline in beta diversity appeared, significant by age 40.

After removal of 1 base from V and 1 base from J, the junction contained 4 bases not matched to a gene. There are 15 residues in the CDR3. The germline V gene has CDR1 SGHTA and CDR2 FQGNSA. Donors were systemically healthy Caucasian individuals from Russia aged 6 to 90 years. With a J-beta primer mix and a sample-barcoded 5' primer, a second PCR ran about 7 to 11 cycles. Via MiXCR, TCRdb re-called the 5' RACE reads, giving one row per CDR3 protein. This sample has approximately 1,700,000 distinct CDR3 sequences, with about 39% found just once. About this clonotype itself: Its antigen is unknown.

Sequenced sample: blood. J is TRBJ2-7 and V is TRBV7-2; 7 nucleotides line up with TRBD1. This receptor was taken from a human donor in good health. Here the CDR3 DNA reads TGTGCCAGCAGCTTAGGGCGGACAGGATCCTACGAGCAGTACTTC. This encodes CASSLGRTGSYEQYF.